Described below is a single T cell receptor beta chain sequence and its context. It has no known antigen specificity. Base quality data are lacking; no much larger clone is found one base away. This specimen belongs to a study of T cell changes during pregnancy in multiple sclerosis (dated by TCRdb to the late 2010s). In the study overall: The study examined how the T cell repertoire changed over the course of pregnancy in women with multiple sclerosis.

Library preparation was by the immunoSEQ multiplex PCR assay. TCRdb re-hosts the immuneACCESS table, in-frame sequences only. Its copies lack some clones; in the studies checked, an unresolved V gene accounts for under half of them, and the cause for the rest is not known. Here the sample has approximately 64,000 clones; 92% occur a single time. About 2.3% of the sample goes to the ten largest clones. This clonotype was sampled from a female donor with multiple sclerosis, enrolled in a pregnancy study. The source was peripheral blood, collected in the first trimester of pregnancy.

The sequence in DNA is TGTGCCAGTAGTATCTCTAATCCGAGCACTGAAGCTTTCTTT. Its protein product is CASSISNPSTEAFF. Rearrangement joined TRBV19 to TRBJ1-1, with the D gene not clear enough to name. The cysteine opens and the phenylalanine closes a CDR3 of 14 amino acids. Only the CDR3 part of the read is kept: 42 bases, read in frame from the first base. The germline V gene (reference sequence) provides CDR1 LNHDA and CDR2 SQIVND. V is pared back by 3 bases and J by 4 bases, with 12 bases lying between the germline termini. The entire variable domain, with the stretches around the CDR3 drawn from the reference TRBV19 and TRBJ1-1 proteins, is DGGITQSPKYLFRKEGQNVTLSCEQNLNHDAMYWYRQDPGQGLRLIYYSQIVNDFQKGDIAEGYSVSREKKESFPLTVTSAQKNPTAFYLCASSISNPSTEAFFGQGTRLTVV.